The 21 T cell receptor beta chains reported below all come from one sample, sequenced in a study of blood T cell repertoires in COVID-19. The table came from immunoSEQ multiplex PCR; TCRdb's copy has only in-frame clones and leaves some out. Among roughly 140,000 clones listed, 75% to 90% were seen once. The sample was PBMCs or T cells enriched from blood (not recorded which). The receptors originated from a man aged 50 to 60 in a cohort exposed to, infected with or recovered from COVID-19 (not recorded which).

V usage is TRBV28 and J usage is TRBJ1-2; D may be TRBD1 (5 bases). This CDR3 is 13 amino acids long. The germline V gene has CDR1 MDHEN and CDR2 SYDVKM. V shed 7 bases and J shed 7 bases, with 16 bases lying between them. The CDR3 region is CASIFPGVGGYTF. The CDR3 coding sequence is TGTGCCAGCATCTTCCCGGGGGTGGGTGGCTACACCTTC.

This clone showed up just a few times. This chain joins TRBV28 and TRBJ2-3; 10 bases map to TRBD2. This CDR3 is built from 18 residues. The V segment lost 4 bases and the J segment 2 bases; nucleotides outside the gene matches: 12. Germline CDR1 is MDHEN and CDR2 is SYDVKM. The CDR3 sequence is CASSSGTSARVLTDTQYF. The CDR3 DNA reads as TGTGCCAGCAGTTCCGGGACTAGCGCCCGAGTACTCACAGATACGCAGTATTTT.

The chain couples TRBV9 to TRBJ2-7; TRBD2 agrees at 9 bases. Germline V lookup: CDR1 SGDLS, CDR2 YYNGEE. Unmatched junction bases numbered 10, after V lost 2 bases and J lost 4 bases. The CDR3 consists of 16 residues. Here the CDR3 reads CASSVGLAGPVYEQYF. CDR3 bases: TGTGCCAGCAGCGTCGGGCTAGCGGGACCCGTTTACGAGCAGTACTTC.

V and J are TRBV5-1 and TRBJ1-1, with D possibly matching TRBD1 (6 bases). Trimming stripped 2 bases from V and 6 bases from J, with 17 bases between. The CDR3 extends over 15 amino acids. Germline CDR1 SGHRS, CDR2 YFSETQ. DNA for the CDR3: TGCGCCAGCAGCTTAACAGGGTCGAGTCTCGCTGAAGCTTTCTTT. Protein product: CASSLTGSSLAEAFF. Full variable domain (missing parts from reference TRBV5-1 and TRBJ1-1): KAGVTQTPRYLIKTRGQQVTLSCSPISGHRSVSWYQQTPGQGLQFLFEYFSETQRNKGNFPGRFSGRQFSNSRSEMNVSTLELGDSALYLCASSLTGSSLAEAFFGQGTRLTVV.

V gene TRBV3-1 (or the pseudogene TRBV3-2) combines with J gene TRBJ1-2; TRBD1 might be the D (6 bases). Trimming shortened V by 4 bases and J by 0 bases, and 9 bases separated the two germline ends. This CDR3 has 14 amino acids. Germline CDR1 and CDR2: LGHDT and YNNKEL (reference sequence). The CDR3, as DNA: TGTGCCAGCAGCCCCCCAGGGGCTAACTATGGCTACACCTTC. Translating it yields CASSPPGANYGYTF.

This chain links TRBV19 with TRBJ2-7, with 9 bases that match TRBD1. The junction had 5 bases not matched to a gene; V was cut back by 1 base and J by 4 bases. Germline assignment: CDR1 LNHDA and CDR2 SQIVND (reference sequence). The CDR3 sequence is 15 residues long. CDR3 protein: CASSIGGTGLYEQYF. The CDR3 nucleotides read TGTGCCAGTAGTATAGGCGGGACAGGGTTATACGAGCAGTACTTC.

The CDR3 loop is CASSDPNVAMGANSPLHF. The CDR3 DNA reads as TGTGCCAGCAGCGATCCCAACGTAGCAATGGGGGCGAATTCACCCCTCCACTTT. The V and J genes are TRBV9 and TRBJ1-6; TRBD1 might be the D (6 bases). Trimming cost V 3 bases and J 7 bases, with 23 bases left between them. Germline assignment: CDR1 SGDLS and CDR2 YYNGEE. The CDR3 contains 18 residues.

The chain uses TRBV5-1 and TRBJ2-5; 7 bases fit TRBD2. Per germline, CDR1 SGHRS and CDR2 YFSETQ. The CDR3 consists of 16 residues. The V gene end was trimmed by 4 bases and the J gene end by 5 bases; junction bases not matched to a gene: 14. CDR3 amino acids: CASSPVVGLVGETQYF. In DNA, the CDR3 is TGCGCCAGCAGCCCGGTGGTTGGACTAGTAGGGGAGACCCAGTACTTC.

The chain is built from TRBV28 and TRBJ1-1, with 8 bases fitting TRBD1. CDR3 length: 14 residues. Germline V CDR1 and CDR2: MDHEN, SYDVKM. The J segment lost 8 bases and the V segment lost 3 bases, leaving 8 bases of the junction unmatched. The CDR3 DNA reads TGTGCCAGCAGTTTCGGACAGGGTTATGGAGAAGCTTTCTTT. Residues: CASSFGQGYGEAFF.

This chain uses TRBV6-2 or TRBV6-3 with TRBJ1-6; 8 bases line up with TRBD1. Germline V CDR1 and CDR2: MNHEY, SVGEGT. CDR3 length: 15 residues. V gave up 6 bases and J gave up 11 bases; unmatched junction bases: 12. The CDR3 DNA follows: TGTGCCAGCAGCCAAGGTAGACAGGGGCATGCACCCCTCCACTTT. Translation: CASSQGRQGHAPLHF.

The chain couples TRBV12-3 or TRBV12-4 to TRBJ2-5; TRBD1 might be the D (6 bases). The CDR3 is 13 residues long. The ends were cut back, 3 bases at V and 5 bases at J, with 10 bases in the middle. CDR3 bases: TGTGCCAGCAGTTTGGCAGGGGCGGAGACCCAGTACTTC. Translated: CASSLAGAETQYF.

This rearrangement joins TRBV7-2 to TRBJ2-5, with TRBD2 as a possible D gene (7 bases). In germline, CDR1 is SGHTA, CDR2 FQGNSA. This CDR3 is built from 16 residues. Trimming took off 5 bases at V and 3 bases at J, with 19 bases between the two ends. The CDR3 spells CASSPWGGATEETQYF. DNA for the CDR3: TGTGCCAGCAGCCCTTGGGGGGGCGCGACCGAAGAGACCCAGTACTTC.

The chain joins TRBV5-8 to TRBJ1-2, with D uncertain. Germline-derived CDR1 and CDR2 are SGHTS and YDEGEE. Trimming cost V 4 bases and J 3 bases, with 7 bases left between them. The CDR3 length is 12 residues. For the CDR3, the DNA is TGTGCCAGCAGCCTTTTTGACTATGGCTACACCTTC. Its protein is CASSLFDYGYTF.

This chain links TRBV2 with TRBJ2-1; weak D call: TRBD2 (5 bases). V lost 1 base and J lost 1, with 11 bases in between. The CDR3 consists of 16 residues. Germline CDR1 reads SNHLY; CDR2 reads FYNNEI. CDR3 sequence (DNA): TGTGCCAGCAGTGAAGTCGGCGGGCCTTCCTACAATGAGCAGTTCTTC. Its translation is CASSEVGGPSYNEQFF.

This clone has just a few counts. The chain is built from TRBV7-3 and TRBJ2-1; TRBD2 agrees at 7 bases. V shed 1 base and J 6 bases; nucleotides not matched to a gene: 6. Looked up from germline, CDR1 is SGHTA and CDR2 is FQGTGA. The CDR3 runs 15 residues. The CDR3 region is CASSLMASGRNEQFF. CDR3 DNA sequence: TGTGCCAGCAGCTTAATGGCTAGCGGCCGCAATGAGCAGTTCTTC.

The chain links TRBV11-2 to TRBJ2-7; maybe TRBD2 (5 bases). V was pared by 5 bases and J by 2 bases, with 7 bases between. CDR1 and CDR2 from the germline V gene are SGHAT and FQNNGV. The CDR3 runs to 12 residues. Here the CDR3 reads CASSPGTYEQYF. The CDR3 coding sequence is TGTGCCAGCAGCCCCGGGACCTACGAGCAGTACTTC.

This clone was seen a single time. The chain has TRBV28 and TRBJ1-5; possibly TRBD1 for D (5 bases). The germline V gene has CDR1 MDHEN and CDR2 SYDVKM. The germline V and J ends were trimmed by 8 bases and 8 bases, with 22 bases remaining between them. The CDR3 loop spans 15 amino acids. The CDR3 here is CASGDIGTSKKPQHF. The DNA of the CDR3 is TGTGCCAGCGGCGACATAGGGACTTCTAAAAAGCCCCAGCATTTT.

The chain carries TRBV2 and TRBJ1-3, with 12 bases lining up with TRBD1. This CDR3 contains 17 residues. The V gene's germline CDR1 is SNHLY and CDR2 FYNNEI. The junction had 6 bases not matched to a gene; V was cut back by 6 bases and J by 0 bases. The CDR3 DNA reads as TGTGCCAGCAGGGGGGACAGGGGGCGAGGCTCTGGAAACACCATATATTTT. Its translation is CASRGDRGRGSGNTIYF.

The V gene is TRBV11-2, the J gene TRBJ1-2, with 8 bases identical to TRBD1. V lost 3 bases and J lost 4; bases outside the gene matches: 10. Germline V lookup: CDR1 SGHAT, CDR2 FQNNGV. The CDR3 spans 16 residues. Here the CDR3 reads CASSLTDRVIGYGYTF. The CDR3 nucleotides read TGTGCCAGCAGCTTGACGGACAGGGTCATTGGCTATGGCTACACCTTC.

Points on this clone: The same CDR3 arises from other DNA sequences in this sample as well. The rearrangement links TRBV19 to TRBJ1-6; 7 bases are a match to TRBD1. The J segment lost 7 bases and the V segment lost 5 bases, leaving 8 bases of the junction unmatched. This CDR3 has 15 amino acids. CDR1 and CDR2 from the germline V gene are LNHDA and SQIVND (reference sequence). In DNA, the CDR3 is TGTGCCAGTAGTGACTACAGGGGCGGGAATTCACCCCTCCACTTT. This codes for CASSDYRGGNSPLHF. Using reference TRBV19 and TRBJ1-6 for the parts outside the CDR3, the full variable domain is DGGITQSPKYLFRKEGQNVTLSCEQNLNHDAMYWYRQDPGQGLRLIYYSQIVNDFQKGDIAEGYSVSREKKESFPLTVTSAQKNPTAFYLCASSDYRGGNSPLHFGNGTRLTVT.

The chain couples TRBV4-2 to TRBJ2-5; tentative D call: TRBD2 (5 bases). Trimming cost V 1 base and J 0 bases, with 15 bases left between them. Per the germline V gene, CDR1 is LGHNA and CDR2 is YNFKEQ. This CDR3 region has 17 residues. CDR3 bases: TGTGCCAGCAGCCAAGCAATCGGCCGCGGGTACCAAGAGACCCAGTACTTC. This gives the protein CASSQAIGRGYQETQYF.